This T cell receptor beta chain comes out of a study of cytomegalovirus exposure and HLA in healthy donors. Study results and limitations: At a 0.05 false discovery rate, a later analysis found over 15,000 TCR beta sequences to be associated with HLA alleles. V- and J-gene trimming in TCR beta was tied to a missense DCLRE1C variant by an analysis performed later. Later work found that TCR association rates differed between HLA loci; DRB1 had the most and HLA-C the fewest. Previous analysis showed most TCR beta V segments were productive about 87% or about 30% of the time.

Germline V gene lookup returns CDR1 MNHEY and CDR2 SVGAGI. The J segment lost 7 bases and the V segment lost 3 bases, leaving 3 bases of the junction unmatched. The CDR3 is made up of 14 amino acids. It was with 60 Vbeta and 13 Jbeta primers that the PCR ran. Libraries were prepared by immunoSEQ multiplex PCR; TCRdb keeps only in-frame clonotypes and omits some of them. The sample has roughly 140,000 clones; approximately 68% are singletons. This clone was counted a few times. What it binds is unknown. The chain joins TRBV6-5 to TRBJ1-4; 9 nucleotides align to TRBD1. Input material: PBMCs. The source of this sequence is a man between 40 and 49 years old in good health and CMV-seronegative. The CDR3 is CASSYLTGGEKLFF. The DNA of the CDR3 is TGTGCCAGCAGTTATCTGACAGGGGGTGAAAAACTGTTTTTT.